Presented here are 9 T cell receptor beta chains from one specimen sequenced in a study of shared clonotypes between healthy human individuals. The method was immunoSEQ multiplex PCR; TCRdb's version includes in-frame clones alone and lacks a portion of them. The data show approximately 2,300,000 clones, about 90% seen once. Input material: naive CD4+ T cells from PBMCs. Regarding subset: CD45RA+ positively selected. The receptors here all came from a young man in good health. Some clones in this sample may be carry-over from other donors' samples.

The V gene is TRBV7-3, the J gene TRBJ2-2, with D hard to call. Germline CDR1 SGHTA, CDR2 FQGTGA. This CDR3 has 14 amino acids. V was trimmed by 2 bases and J by 4 bases, leaving 8 bases between them. CDR3 sequence reads: CASSLAVSTGELFF. CDR3 coding DNA: TGTGCCAGCAGCTTAGCAGTGAGCACCGGGGAGCTGTTTTTT.

V gene TRBV11-2 combines with J gene TRBJ1-6; 9 bases line up with TRBD1. Unmatched junction bases numbered 13, after V lost 4 bases and J lost 6 bases. CDR3 length: 18 amino acids. Per the germline V gene, CDR1 is SGHAT and CDR2 is FQNNGV. CDR3 nucleotides: TGTGCCAGCAGCTCCTATCCCCGACAGGGACAGGGTAATTCACCCCTCCACTTT. Encoded protein: CASSSYPRQGQGNSPLHF.

This clone was detected once. The V and J genes are TRBV7-3 and TRBJ2-3; possibly TRBD2 for D (6 bases). Trimming pared 3 bases from V and 2 bases from J, leaving 18 bases between. The CDR3 has 17 amino acids. In germline, CDR1 is SGHTA, CDR2 FQGTGA. CDR3 DNA: TGTGCCAGCAGCTTGGCCCTGACTAGATGGGACACAGATACGCAGTATTTT. Encoded protein: CASSLALTRWDTDTQYF.

The chain carries TRBV5-1 and TRBJ1-4, with TRBD1 matching over 8 bases. CDR1 SGHRS and CDR2 YFSETQ come from the germline V gene. Unmatched junction bases numbered 17, after V lost 4 bases and J lost 6 bases. This CDR3 comprises 18 residues. The CDR3 reads CASSPLLVDREGYEKLFF. In DNA form, the CDR3 reads TGCGCCAGCAGCCCCCTCCTAGTGGACAGGGAGGGGTATGAAAAACTGTTTTTT.

The chain has TRBV2 and TRBJ2-2; possible D gene TRBD1, 5 bases. Germline-derived CDR1 and CDR2 are SNHLY and FYNNEI. This CDR3 comprises 14 residues. V was clipped by 7 bases and J by 6 bases, with 15 bases between them. The CDR3 protein is CASIPSRAPGELFF. The CDR3, as DNA: TGTGCCAGCATTCCTTCCAGGGCCCCCGGGGAGCTGTTTTTT.

The count of this clone is one. This chain links TRBV19 with TRBJ2-7, with D uncertain. V shed 3 bases and J shed 0 bases, with 9 bases lying between them. The CDR3 has 14 amino acids. From germline, CDR1 is LNHDA and CDR2 SQIVND (reference sequence). CDR3 bases: TGTGCCAGTAGTATGGCCAGGAGCTCCTACGAGCAGTACTTC. It yields the protein CASSMARSSYEQYF.

The genes are TRBV6-1 and TRBJ2-5, with no clear D. The CDR3 has 12 amino acids. Trimming took 1 base from V and 4 from J, leaving 4 bases between them. CDR1 is MNHNS and CDR2 is SASEGT in the germline V gene. CDR3 nucleotide sequence: TGTGCCAGCAGTGAAGTAGTAGAGACCCAGTACTTC. Its protein product is CASSEVVETQYF.

The chain has TRBV27 and TRBJ2-7; 9 positions agree with TRBD1. With 4 bases clipped from V and 4 bases from J, the junction kept 5 bases outside the gene matches. CDR3 length: 14 residues. In germline, CDR1 is MNHEY, CDR2 SMNVEV (reference sequence). This CDR3 reads CASSSSDRGYEQYF. The CDR3 DNA reads TGTGCCAGCAGTTCCTCCGACAGGGGGTACGAGCAGTACTTC.

V gene TRBV28 combines with J gene TRBJ2-5, with a weak D call TRBD2 (5 bases). Matching the DNA end better, TRBJ2-7 makes the J call doubtful. Germline assignment: CDR1 MDHEN and CDR2 SYDVKM. The CDR3 is 13 residues long. This CDR3 is CASTPTGIHEQYF. In DNA form, the CDR3 reads TGTGCCAGCACCCCGACGGGGATCCACGAGCAGTACTTC.